Listed below are T cell receptor beta chains from one sample, sequenced in a study of cytomegalovirus exposure and HLA in healthy donors. Libraries were prepared by immunoSEQ multiplex PCR; TCRdb keeps only in-frame clonotypes and omits some of them. The sample gives roughly 120,000 clones, approximately 80% of which show up once; roughly 2.9% is in the top ten. The sample comprised PBMCs. Receptors were obtained from a woman aged 55-70 years in good health and CMV-seropositive. CDR3s include the opening cysteine and the closing phenylalanine or tryptophan. D genes are given only for firm matches. Some rows have no size entry. The others give once, few or many, or a class for an expanded clone.

cdr3_aa | cdr3_nt | j_call | v_call | cdr3_length | d_call | clone_size
CASTMTRMNTEAFF | TGTGCCAGCACCATGACTCGAATGAACACTGAAGCTTTCTTT | TRBJ1-1 | TRBV2 | 14 | - | -
CASSLGGTGGNTIYF | TGTGCCAGCAGTTTAGGGGGGACGGGTGGAAACACCATATATTTT | TRBJ1-3 | TRBV28 | 15 | - | once
CASSFGRPTDNYGYTF | TGTGCCAGCAGCTTTGGGAGGCCCACTGATAACTATGGCTACACCTTC | TRBJ1-2 | TRBV7-2 | 16 | - | -
CASSLRDVSEKLFF | TGCGCCAGCAGCTTGAGGGATGTTAGTGAAAAACTGTTTTTT | TRBJ1-4 | TRBV4-1 | 14 | - | -
CASSSFVRDANTEAFF | TGTGCCAGCAGTTCTTTTGTTCGGGATGCAAACACTGAAGCTTTCTTT | TRBJ1-1 | TRBV28 | 16 | - | -
CASTTTGSSYNEQFF | TGTGCCAGCACCACAACAGGGAGCTCCTACAATGAGCAGTTCTTC | TRBJ2-1 | TRBV19 | 15 | - | -
CAGSSSGPRDYEQYF | TGTGCCGGATCATCTTCCGGGCCGAGGGATTACGAGCAGTACTTC | TRBJ2-7 | TRBV28 | 15 | - | -
CASSPPRGGNQPQHF | TGTGCCAGCTCACCACCACGGGGGGGCAATCAGCCCCAGCATTTT | TRBJ1-5 | TRBV18 | 15 | - | -
CASTDWGQYYGYTF | TGTGCCAGTACCGATTGGGGACAGTACTATGGCTACACCTTC | TRBJ1-2 | TRBV19 | 14 | TRBD1 | -
CASSITGGAETQYF | TGTGCCAGCAGCATCACAGGTGGGGCAGAGACCCAGTACTTC | TRBJ2-5 | TRBV7-9 | 14 | - | -
CASTGDYSGNTIYF | TGTGCCAGCACCGGGGATTACTCTGGAAACACCATATATTTT | TRBJ1-3 | TRBV6-5 | 14 | - | -
CASSQVGQASEAFF | TGTGCCAGCAGCCAAGTTGGACAGGCGAGTGAAGCTTTCTTT | TRBJ1-1 | TRBV4-2 | 14 | TRBD1 | -
CASRTRVDRRNEKLFF | TGTGCCAGCAGAACCAGAGTGGACAGGAGGAATGAAAAACTGTTTTTT | TRBJ1-4 | TRBV21-1 | 16 | - | -
CAISTGLAGGPDEQFF | TGTGCCATCAGTACGGGACTAGCGGGAGGGCCAGATGAGCAGTTCTTC | TRBJ2-1 | TRBV10-3 | 16 | TRBD2 | once
CASRVGANQPQHF | TGTGCCAGCAGGGTCGGAGCGAATCAGCCCCAGCATTTT | TRBJ1-5 | TRBV28 | 13 | - | -
CASSFPGGGFYEQYF | TGTGCCAGCAGTTTCCCGGGGGGGGGTTTTTACGAGCAGTACTTC | TRBJ2-7 | TRBV27 | 15 | TRBD2 | -
CASSSAATSGYTDTQYF | TGCGCCAGCAGCTCCGCCGCAACTAGCGGGTACACAGATACGCAGTATTTT | TRBJ2-3 | TRBV5-1 | 17 | TRBD2 | -
CASSATSGSGDEQFF | TGTGCCAGCAGCGCGACTAGCGGGAGCGGGGATGAGCAGTTCTTC | TRBJ2-1 | TRBV9 | 15 | TRBD2 | -
CASSQLGLAGTYSGANVLTF | TGCGCCAGCAGCCAACTGGGACTAGCGGGAACCTACTCTGGGGCCAACGTCCTGACTTTC | TRBJ2-6 | TRBV4-1 | 20 | TRBD2 | -
CASSPATQHNYGYTF | TGTGCCAGCTCACCGGCTACACAGCACAACTATGGCTACACCTTC | TRBJ1-2 | TRBV18 | 15 | - | -
CASSGGLGNQPQHF | TGTGCCAGCAGTGGGGGGCTCGGCAATCAGCCCCAGCATTTT | TRBJ1-5 | TRBV6-1 | 14 | - | -
CASTGTNYERYF | TGTGCCAGTACAGGGACGAACTACGAGCGGTACTTC | TRBJ2-7 | TRBV2 | 12 | - | -
CASSVTAPNYGYTF | TGTGCCAGCAGCGTGACGGCGCCTAACTATGGTTACACCTTC | TRBJ1-2 | TRBV5-5 | 14 | - | -
CAWRVTASYEQYF | TGTGCCTGGAGGGTAACAGCTTCCTACGAGCAGTACTTC | TRBJ2-7 | TRBV30 | 13 | - | -
CASSQDPGAGSWTEAFF | TGTGCCAGCAGCCAAGATCCAGGGGCAGGGTCTTGGACTGAAGCTTTCTTT | TRBJ1-1 | TRBV4-2 | 17 | - | -
CASRRQGAADYGYTF | TGTGCCAGCAGGAGACAGGGGGCGGCTGACTATGGCTACACCTTC | TRBJ1-2 | TRBV14 | 15 | TRBD1 | -
CASSQDQSFSGANVLTF | TGCGCCAGCAGCCAAGACCAGTCGTTCTCTGGGGCCAACGTCCTGACTTTC | TRBJ2-6 | TRBV4-1 | 17 | - | -
CASSLGAGYSYEQYF | TGTGCCAGCAGCTTAGGTGCGGGGTACTCCTACGAGCAGTACTTC | TRBJ2-7 | TRBV5-4 | 15 | - | once
CASTPRAGGGYTF | TGTGCCAGCACCCCACGTGCAGGGGGCGGCTACACCTTC | TRBJ1-2 | TRBV6-1 | 13 | TRBD1 | -
CASSQGTGGYNEQFF | TGCGCCAGCAGCCAAGGGACAGGGGGCTACAATGAGCAGTTCTTC | TRBJ2-1 | TRBV4-1 | 15 | TRBD1 | -
CASSSGTSETTSYEQYF | TGTGCCAGCAGCTCAGGGACTAGCGAGACCACCTCCTACGAGCAGTACTTC | TRBJ2-7 | TRBV5-6 | 17 | TRBD2 | -
CASATGTSGYNEQFF | TGTGCCAGCGCAACCGGGACTAGCGGTTACAATGAGCAGTTCTTC | TRBJ2-1 | TRBV6-1 | 15 | TRBD2 | -
CASRTSGNYEQYF | TGCGCCAGCAGGACTAGCGGGAACTACGAGCAGTACTTC | TRBJ2-7 | TRBV10-2 | 13 | TRBD2 | -
CASSYSGGAGPGEQYF | TGTGCCAGCAGTTACTCGGGGGGGGCTGGGCCGGGAGAGCAGTACTTC | TRBJ2-7 | TRBV6-6 | 16 | - | -
CASSWGLAGGKDTGELSF | TGTGCCAGCAGCTGGGGACTAGCGGGAGGGAAGGACACCGGGGAGCTGTCTTTT | TRBJ2-2 | TRBV5-4 | 18 | TRBD2 | -
CASAWGGRRGETQYF | TGTGCCAGCGCCTGGGGCGGGAGAAGGGGTGAGACCCAGTACTTC | TRBJ2-5 | TRBV11-3 | 15 | TRBD2 | -